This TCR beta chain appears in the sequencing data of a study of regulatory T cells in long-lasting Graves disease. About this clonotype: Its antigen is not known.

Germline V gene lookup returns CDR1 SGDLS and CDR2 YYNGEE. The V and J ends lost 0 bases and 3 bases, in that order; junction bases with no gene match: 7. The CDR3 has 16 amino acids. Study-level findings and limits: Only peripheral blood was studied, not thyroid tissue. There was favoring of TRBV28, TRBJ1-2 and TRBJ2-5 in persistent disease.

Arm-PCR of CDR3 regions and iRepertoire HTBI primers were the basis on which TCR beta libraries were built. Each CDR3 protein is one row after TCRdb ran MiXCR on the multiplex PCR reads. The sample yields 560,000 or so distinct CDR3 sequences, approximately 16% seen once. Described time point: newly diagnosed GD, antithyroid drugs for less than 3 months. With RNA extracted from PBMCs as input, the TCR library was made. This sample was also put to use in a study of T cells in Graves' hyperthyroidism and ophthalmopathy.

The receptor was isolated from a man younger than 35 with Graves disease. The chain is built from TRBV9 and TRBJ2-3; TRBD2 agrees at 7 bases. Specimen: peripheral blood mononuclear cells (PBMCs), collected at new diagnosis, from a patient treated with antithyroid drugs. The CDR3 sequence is CASSVGTGGPTDTQYF. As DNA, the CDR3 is TGTGCCAGCAGCGTAGGGACGGGAGGTCCGACAGATACGCAGTATTTT.